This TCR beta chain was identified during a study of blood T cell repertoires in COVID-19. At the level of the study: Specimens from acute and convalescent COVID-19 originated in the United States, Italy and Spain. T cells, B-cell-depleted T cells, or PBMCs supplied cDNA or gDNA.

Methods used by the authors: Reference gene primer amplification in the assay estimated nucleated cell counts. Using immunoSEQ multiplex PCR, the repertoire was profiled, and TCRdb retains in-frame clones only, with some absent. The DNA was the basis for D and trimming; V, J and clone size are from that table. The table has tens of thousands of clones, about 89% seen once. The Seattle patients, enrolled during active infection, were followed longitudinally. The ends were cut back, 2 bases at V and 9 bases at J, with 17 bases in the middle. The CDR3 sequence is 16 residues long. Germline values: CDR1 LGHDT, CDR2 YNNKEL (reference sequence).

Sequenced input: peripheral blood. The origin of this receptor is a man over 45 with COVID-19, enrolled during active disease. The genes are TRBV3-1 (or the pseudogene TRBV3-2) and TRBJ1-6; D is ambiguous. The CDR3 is CASSQLGRTRGSPLHF. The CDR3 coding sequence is TGTGCCAGCAGCCAATTGGGCAGGACCCGGGGTTCACCCCTCCACTTT.